This TCR beta chain was identified in a study of blood T cell repertoires in COVID-19. Measured with immunoSEQ multiplex PCR; TCRdb has only the in-frame clones, and not every one. The sample includes 140,000 or so clones, about 90% seen only once; the top ten take about 11%. Germline CDR1 and CDR2: ENHRY and SYGVKD. CDR3 length: 14 amino acids. Losses at the gene ends were 2 bases for V and 7 bases for J; bases not matched to a gene: 5. Sequenced sample: peripheral blood. This chain joins TRBV10-3 and TRBJ1-2, with 9 bases fitting TRBD1. This sequence was found in a woman aged 80 or over with acute or convalescent COVID-19. CDR3 protein: CAISETGGIGGYTF. The CDR3 DNA sequence: TGTGCCATCAGTGAGACAGGGGGCATCGGTGGCTACACCTTC.